A selection of T cell receptor beta chains follows, all from one sample in a study of T cells in placental villitis. Assay used: immunoSEQ multiplex PCR; TCRdb lists only in-frame clones, some missing. The sample has about 3,200 clones; more than 65% are singletons. Sequenced: placental tissue containing maternal and fetal cells. Receptors originate from a human patient with infectious villitis; the placental T cells may come from both mother and fetus. The CDR3 runs from the conserved cysteine through the conserved F or W. The D gene is left open where the match is weak. Clone size, where shown, is once, few, many, or a class for clones that have expanded.

v_gene,abundance,d_gene,j_gene,CDR3nt,CDR3aa
TRBV28,-,TRBD2,TRBJ2-1,TGTGCCAGCAGTCCCATGGGGGGAGGGGTCCTCCATGAGCAGTTCTTC,CASSPMGGGVLHEQFF
TRBV29-1,-,-,TRBJ2-7,TGCAGCGCATATCACGGGGGAGAGCAGTACTTC,CSAYHGGEQYF
TRBV9,-,TRBD2,TRBJ2-1,TGTGCCAGCAGCGGTAGCGGGGGGGACAATAAGCAGTTCTTC,CASSGSGGDNKQFF
TRBV10-3,few,-,TRBJ1-1,TGTGCCATCAGTGAGCCGTCCGGACACCTACTAACTGCCTTCTTT,CAISEPSGHLLTAFF
TRBV18,-,-,TRBJ2-1,TGTGCCAGCTCACCAGGGTACAATGAGCAGTTCTTC,CASSPGYNEQFF
TRBV29-1,-,-,TRBJ2-5,TGCAGCGTTGAAGCCTCAAGACAAGAGACCCAGTACTTC,CSVEASRQETQYF
TRBV9,once,TRBD1,TRBJ2-1,TGTGCCAGCAGCGACAGGGGCAATGAGCAGTTCTTC,CASSDRGNEQFF
TRBV2,-,-,TRBJ2-1,TGTGCCAGCAACGGGGGTTGGTCCTATAATGAGCAGTTCTTC,CASNGGWSYNEQFF
TRBV11-2,-,TRBD1,TRBJ2-1,TGTGCCAGCAGCCGAGGGACAGCCTACAATGAGCAGTTCTTC,CASSRGTAYNEQFF
TRBV29-1,-,-,TRBJ1-5,TGCAGCGTTGATCACCAGGGAAGCAATCAGCCCCAGCATTTT,CSVDHQGSNQPQHF
TRBV30,-,-,TRBJ2-7,TGTGCCTGGAGCCCGGGGGTGTACGAGCAGTACTTC,CAWSPGVYEQYF